This record looks at one TCR beta chain sequence and its context. This clonotype was detected many times. Its specific antigen is unknown. The record has no base qualities; no much larger clone is one base away. This record belongs to a study of T cell repertoires in cytomegalovirus infection (dated by TCRdb to about 2019). With respect to the entire study: Donor HLA type was relevant to the analysis, because carriage of CMV infection together with the matching HLA type was indicated by public TCR beta signatures. Results and caveats for the whole study, not just this receptor: The ex vivo response was dominated by HLA-C-restricted CMV-specific TCR beta clonotypes, which also provided the single most frequent clonotype in two of eight donors. In both this cohort and an independent cohort of under 450 donors, the cumulative frequency of public TCR beta family members distinguished carriers of CMV infection plus the relevant HLA type.

The sequencer was an Illumina HiSeq 1500. The public reads were reprocessed in TCRdb via fastp at Q25 and MiXCR, keeping in-frame beta chains. Rows are unified per CDR3 protein, each entry keeping the most common DNA and genes. Counted in this sample were fewer than 250,000 distinct CDR3 sequences; more than 9% of them appeared once. Together, the top ten hold approximately 1.8% of the sample. From cysteine to phenylalanine, the CDR3 is 13 amino acids long. CDR3 DNA only is kept here, 39 bases in frame from base 1. For CDR1 and CDR2, the germline V gene lists SGHTA and FQGTGA. A distance of 4 bases separates the germline ends of V and J, which lose 0 bases and 7 bases respectively.

The rearrangement combines TRBV7-3 with TRBJ1-6; the D gene assignment is ambiguous. The clonotype originates from a human donor in good health (CMV status not recorded). Some clones in this sample may be carry-over from other donors' samples. The sample was PBMCs. In nucleotides, the sequence is TGTGCCAGCAGCTTAACAGGGAATTCACCCCTCCACTTT. It is translated as CASSLTGNSPLHF.